This TCR beta chain is from a study of shared clonotypes between healthy human individuals. Germline V gives CDR1 MGHRA, CDR2 YSYEKL. V dropped 1 base and J dropped 6 bases, with 10 bases sitting between them. The CDR3 has 13 residues. Running of the assay took place at deep level. Assay used: immunoSEQ multiplex PCR; TCRdb lists only in-frame clones, some missing. This sample has around 510,000 clones, with approximately 95% found just once. Sequencing used naive CD4+ T cells sorted from blood. Described subset: CD45RA+ positively selected. The TCR was taken from a woman in her 30s in good health. The rearrangement links TRBV4-1 to TRBJ2-7; D perhaps matches TRBD2 (5 bases). CDR3 in amino acids: CASSQVLRVEQYF. The CDR3 DNA reads as TGCGCCAGCAGCCAAGTGTTGCGGGTCGAGCAGTACTTC.